This entry features one TCR beta chain sequence. No antigen is known for it. The junction had 5 bases not matched to a gene; V was cut back by 4 bases and J by 3 bases. The CDR3 sequence is 17 residues long. Germline values: CDR1 MNHEY, CDR2 SMNVEV (reference sequence). The data derive from a study of cytomegalovirus exposure and HLA in healthy donors. Looking at the study overall: HLA-typed donors were the source of about 85 million unique TCRs, which an early data release held.

Overall study results and limits: An ancestry cluster, one associated with Asian ancestry, reportedly showed fewer N-insertions than the approximately 650-donor mean in a later analysis.

The PCR made use of 60 Vbeta and 13 Jbeta primers. Data came from immunoSEQ multiplex PCR; TCRdb stores just in-frame clones and leaves some out. The sample comprises 110,000 or so clones, about four fifths of which are singletons, and 2.2% rests with the top ten. This sequence was found in a woman in her forties in good health and CMV-seronegative. Sequenced material: PBMCs. V and J are TRBV27 and TRBJ1-6; the match to TRBD1 covers 11 bases. The CDR3 DNA reads as TGTGCCAGCAGTTCTCCCGGGACAGGGGGCTATAATTCACCCCTCCACTTT. Translated: CASSSPGTGGYNSPLHF.